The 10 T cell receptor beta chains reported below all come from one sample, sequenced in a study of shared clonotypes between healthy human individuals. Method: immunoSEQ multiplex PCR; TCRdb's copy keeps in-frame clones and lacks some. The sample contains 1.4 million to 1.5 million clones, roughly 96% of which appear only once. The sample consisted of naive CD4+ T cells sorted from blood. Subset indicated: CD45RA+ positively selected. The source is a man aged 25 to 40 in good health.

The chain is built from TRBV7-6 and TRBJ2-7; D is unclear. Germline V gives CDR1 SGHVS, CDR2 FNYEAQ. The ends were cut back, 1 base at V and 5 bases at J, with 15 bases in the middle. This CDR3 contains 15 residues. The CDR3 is CASSLVFGGSDEQYF. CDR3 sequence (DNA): TGTGCCAGCAGCTTAGTTTTCGGTGGGTCCGACGAGCAGTACTTC.

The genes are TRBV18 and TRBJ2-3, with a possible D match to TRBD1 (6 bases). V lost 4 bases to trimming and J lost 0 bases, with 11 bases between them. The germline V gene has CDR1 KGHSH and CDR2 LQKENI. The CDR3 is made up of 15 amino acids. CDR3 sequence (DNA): TGTGCCAGCTCACACGGGACAATTAGCACAGATACGCAGTATTTT. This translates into CASSHGTISTDTQYF.

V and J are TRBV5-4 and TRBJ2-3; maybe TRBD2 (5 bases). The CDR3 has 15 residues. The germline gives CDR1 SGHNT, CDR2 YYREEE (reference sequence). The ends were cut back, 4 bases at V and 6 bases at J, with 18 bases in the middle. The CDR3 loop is CASSTSGSGGDTQYF. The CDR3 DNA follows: TGTGCCAGCAGCACCAGCGGTTCGGGTGGGGATACGCAGTATTTT. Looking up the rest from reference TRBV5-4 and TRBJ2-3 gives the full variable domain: ETGVTQSPTHLIKTRGQQVTLRCSSQSGHNTVSWYQQALGQGPQFIFQYYREEENGRGNFPPRFSGLQFPNYSSELNVNALELDDSALYLCASSTSGSGGDTQYFGPGTRLTVL.

The CDR3 reads CASSPSTPGQGADGYTF. The CDR3 DNA reads TGTGCCAGCAGCCCCTCAACTCCGGGACAGGGGGCTGATGGCTACACCTTC. The chain has TRBV5-4 and TRBJ1-2; 12 nucleotides match TRBD1. Trimming removed 4 bases from V and 6 bases from J; junction bases left unmatched: 13. Germline V gene data show CDR1 as SGHNT and CDR2 as YYREEE (reference sequence). This CDR3 has 17 amino acids. Variable domain in full (rest from reference TRBV5-4 and TRBJ1-2): ETGVTQSPTHLIKTRGQQVTLRCSSQSGHNTVSWYQQALGQGPQFIFQYYREEENGRGNFPPRFSGLQFPNYSSELNVNALELDDSALYLCASSPSTPGQGADGYTFGSGTRLTVV.

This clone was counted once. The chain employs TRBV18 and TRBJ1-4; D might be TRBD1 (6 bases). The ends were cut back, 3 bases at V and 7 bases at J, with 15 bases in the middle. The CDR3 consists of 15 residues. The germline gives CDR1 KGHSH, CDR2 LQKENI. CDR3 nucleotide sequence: TGTGCCAGCTCACCGCCCGGGACACGAACTGAAAAACTGTTTTTT. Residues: CASSPPGTRTEKLFF.

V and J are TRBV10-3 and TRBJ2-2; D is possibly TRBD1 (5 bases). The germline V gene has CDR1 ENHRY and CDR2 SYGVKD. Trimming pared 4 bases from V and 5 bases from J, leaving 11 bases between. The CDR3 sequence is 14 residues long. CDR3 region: CAISGTGTTGELFF. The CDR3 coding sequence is TGTGCCATCAGTGGAACAGGTACGACCGGGGAGCTGTTTTTT.

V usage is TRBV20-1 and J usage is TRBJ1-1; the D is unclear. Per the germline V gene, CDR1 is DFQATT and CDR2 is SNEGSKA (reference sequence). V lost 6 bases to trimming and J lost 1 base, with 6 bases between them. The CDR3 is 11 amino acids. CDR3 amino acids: CSAPWNTEAFF. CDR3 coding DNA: TGCAGTGCGCCCTGGAACACTGAAGCTTTCTTT.

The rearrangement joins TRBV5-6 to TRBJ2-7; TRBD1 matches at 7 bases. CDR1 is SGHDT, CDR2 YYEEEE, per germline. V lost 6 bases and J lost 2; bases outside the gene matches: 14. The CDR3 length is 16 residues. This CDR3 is CASINQRQGVPYEQYF. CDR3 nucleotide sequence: TGTGCCAGCATCAACCAACGACAGGGAGTCCCCTACGAGCAGTACTTC.

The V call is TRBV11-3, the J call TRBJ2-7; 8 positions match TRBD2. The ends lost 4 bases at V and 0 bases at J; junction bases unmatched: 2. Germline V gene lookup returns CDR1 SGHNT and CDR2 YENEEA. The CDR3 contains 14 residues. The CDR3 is CASSWSGSSYEQYF. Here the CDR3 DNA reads TGTGCCAGCAGCTGGAGCGGGAGCTCCTACGAGCAGTACTTC. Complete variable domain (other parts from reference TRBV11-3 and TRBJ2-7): EAGVVQSPRYKIIEKKQPVAFWCNPISGHNTLYWYLQNLGQGPELLIRYENEEAVDDSQLPKDRFSAERLKGVDSTLKIQPAELGDSAVYLCASSWSGSSYEQYFGPGTRLTVT.

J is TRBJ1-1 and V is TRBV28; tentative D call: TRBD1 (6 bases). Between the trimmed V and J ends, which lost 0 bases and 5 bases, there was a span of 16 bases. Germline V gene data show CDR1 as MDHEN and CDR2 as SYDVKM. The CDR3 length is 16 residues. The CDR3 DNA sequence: TGTGCCAGCAGTTTATGGGGCTTTGGGGGCCGAACTGAAGCTTTCTTT. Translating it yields CASSLWGFGGRTEAFF.